A selection of T cell receptor beta chains follows, all from one sample in a study of blood T cell repertoires in COVID-19. The assay was immunoSEQ multiplex PCR, and TCRdb's table has in-frame clones only and misses some. Among more than 350,000 clones listed, 87% were seen once. The sequenced material came from PBMCs or T cells enriched from blood (not recorded which). These receptors originate from a woman in her forties or fifties who had recovered from COVID-19. Each CDR3 is given with its conserved first and last residue. A D gene is named only where the DNA matches it firmly. Rows give clone size only sometimes, using once, few, many, or a class for an expanded clone.

TRBJ1-2,.,few,TRBV27,CASSERGGNRLYGYTF,TGTGCCAGCAGTGAAAGGGGCGGAAACCGCCTCTATGGCTACACCTTC
TRBJ2-1,TRBD2,.,TRBV15,CATSRPRLAGWHEQFF,TGTGCCACCAGCAGACCACGACTAGCGGGGTGGCATGAGCAGTTCTTC
TRBJ2-4,.,.,TRBV4-3,CASSTGSLAKNIQYF,TGCGCCAGCAGTACAGGGTCACTAGCCAAAAACATTCAGTACTTC
TRBJ2-5,TRBD2,.,TRBV7-2,CASSPGLAAETQYF,TGTGCCAGCAGCCCGGGACTAGCAGCTGAGACCCAGTACTTC
TRBJ1-5,.,.,TRBV7-2,CASSFEYRQPQHF,TGTGCCAGCAGCTTCGAGTACCGTCAGCCCCAGCATTTT
TRBJ2-2,.,.,TRBV5-1,CASSWGATNTGELFF,TGCGCCAGCAGCTGGGGCGCAACGAACACCGGGGAGCTGTTTTTT
TRBJ1-6,.,.,TRBV5-1,CASSSEPPGLSNSPLHF,TGCGCCAGCAGCTCCGAACCTCCGGGACTTAGTAATTCACCCCTCCACTTT
TRBJ2-7,TRBD1,.,TRBV30,CAWTRQGTYEQYF,TGTGCCTGGACAAGACAGGGCACCTACGAGCAATACTTC
TRBJ1-2,.,.,TRBV6-1,CASSEGQAIHYTF,TGTGCCAGCAGTGAAGGCCAGGCGATACACTACACCTTC
TRBJ1-6,.,.,TRBV7-2,CASSLGRPTSPLHF,TGTGCCAGCAGCTTAGGCAGGCCGACTTCACCCCTCCACTTT
TRBJ2-5,.,.,TRBV6-1,CASSDLLGAVTQYF,TGTGCCAGCAGTGACCTGCTGGGGGCGGTGACCCAGTACTTC
TRBJ1-6,.,few,TRBV5-4,CASSPRGRVTGNSPLHF,TGTGCCAGCAGCCCAAGGGGGAGGGTGACGGGGAATTCACCCCTCCACTTT
TRBJ1-1,TRBD1,few,TRBV7-9,CASSLETGGGTEAFF,TGTGCCAGCAGCTTAGAGACAGGGGGAGGGACTGAAGCTTTCTTT
TRBJ1-3,.,.,TRBV5-8,CASSLPDGNTIYF,TGTGCCAGCAGCTTGCCAGATGGAAACACCATATATTTT
TRBJ2-7,.,.,TRBV7-2,CASSIFVGLYEQYF,TGTGCCAGCAGCATCTTCGTGGGACTCTACGAGCAGTACTTC
TRBJ1-2,TRBD1,.,TRBV12-5,CASGLTPDREHTF,TGTGCTAGTGGTTTGACCCCGGACAGGGAACACACCTTC
TRBJ1-5,.,.,TRBV19,CASSIGRIGSQPQHF,TGTGCCAGTAGTATAGGTCGCATAGGGAGTCAGCCCCAGCATTTT
TRBJ1-2,TRBD1,.,TRBV7-9,CASSRDRSYGYTF,TGTGCCAGCAGCCGGGACAGATCCTATGGCTACACCTTC
TRBJ2-3,TRBD2,.,TRBV5-1,CASSLSGLAGDTQYF,TGCGCCAGCAGCTTATCCGGACTAGCAGGAGATACGCAGTATTTT
TRBJ2-2,TRBD1,.,TRBV6-5,CASSRTGGNTGELFF,TGTGCCAGCAGCCGGACAGGGGGCAACACCGGGGAGCTGTTTTTT
TRBJ2-3,TRBD2,.,TRBV28,CASSFSGGAADTQYF,TGTGCCAGCAGTTTTTCCGGGGGGGCCGCAGATACGCAGTATTTT
TRBJ2-2,TRBD1,.,TRBV5-1,CASSFPLGQGAGELFF,TGCGCCAGCAGCTTTCCACTCGGACAGGGAGCCGGGGAGCTGTTTTTT
TRBJ1-2,TRBD1,.,TRBV6-5,CASTPRGGVGGYTF,TGTGCCAGCACCCCGAGAGGGGGCGTGGGTGGCTACACCTTC
TRBJ2-2,TRBD1,.,TRBV5-1,CASSSDGQGSSGELFF,TGCGCCAGCAGCTCAGATGGACAGGGAAGTTCTGGGGAGCTGTTTTTT
TRBJ2-5,.,few,TRBV4-1,CASSQAPGARETQYF,TGCGCCAGCAGCCAAGCCCCTGGAGCCCGAGAGACCCAGTACTTC
TRBJ1-6,TRBD1,few,TRBV5-5,CATGQGAGFSPLHF,TGTGCCACCGGACAGGGGGCAGGGTTCTCACCCCTCCACTTT
TRBJ1-6,.,.,TRBV7-2,CASSPRGGRSRASSPLHF,TGTGCCAGCAGCCCCCGAGGAGGGAGGAGCAGGGCTTCCTCACCCCTCCACTTT
TRBJ2-7,.,.,TRBV7-2,CASSPPLVPYEQYF,TGTGCCAGCAGCCCGCCCCTAGTACCCTACGAGCAGTACTTC
TRBJ1-1,TRBD1,many,TRBV6-1,CASSEGETGGTEAFF,TGTGCCAGCAGTGAAGGGGAGACAGGGGGGACTGAAGCTTTCTTT
TRBJ2-3,.,.,TRBV4-1,CASSQDLLTDTQYF,TGCGCCAGCAGCCAAGATTTACTCACAGATACGCAGTATTTT
TRBJ1-2,.,.,TRBV14,CASSQGTTFNYGYTF,TGTGCCAGCAGCCAAGGGACAACGTTTAACTATGGCTACACCTTC
TRBJ2-1,.,.,TRBV15,CATSEEGGAVVEQFF,TGTGCCACCAGCGAGGAAGGGGGGGCCGTGGTTGAGCAGTTCTTC
TRBJ2-2,.,.,TRBV19,CATNSWGNTGELFF,TGTGCCACCAATTCCTGGGGCAACACCGGGGAGCTGTTTTTT
TRBJ2-5,.,.,TRBV29-1,CSVGTTQETQYF,TGCAGCGTTGGGACTACACAAGAGACCCAGTACTTC
TRBJ1-1,.,.,TRBV28,CASSLGVVTEAFF,TGTGCCTCCTCCCTAGGGGTAGTCACTGAAGCTTTCTTT
TRBJ2-3,.,.,TRBV7-9,CASSLSRRGTDTQYF,TGTGCCAGCAGCTTGAGTAGGCGGGGCACAGATACGCAGTATTTT
TRBJ1-2,.,.,TRBV3-1/TRBV3-2,CASSQRGGRTNYGYTF,TGTGCCAGCAGCCAACGTGGGGGCAGGACTAACTATGGCTACACCTTC
TRBJ2-1,TRBD2,once,TRBV7-9,CASSLGGTSGASSYNEQFF,TGTGCCAGCAGCCTGGGGGGGACTAGCGGGGCGAGCTCCTACAATGAGCAGTTCTTC
TRBJ1-6,.,.,TRBV19,CASSITGRRNSPLHF,TGTGCCAGTAGTATCACAGGGCGCCGCAATTCACCCCTCCACTTT
TRBJ1-3,.,.,TRBV9,CASSGRTAQGNTIYF,TGTGCCAGCAGCGGAAGGACAGCCCAAGGAAACACCATATATTTT
TRBJ2-5,TRBD2,.,TRBV19,CASSRRGLAGDRGYQETQYF,TGTGCCAGTAGTCGCCGAGGACTAGCGGGGGATCGCGGGTACCAAGAGACCCAGTACTTC
TRBJ1-3,.,.,TRBV20-1,CRGQEGNTIYF,TGCAGGGGACAAGAGGGAAACACCATATATTTT
TRBJ2-7,TRBD2,.,TRBV29-1,CSVDTRLAGISEQYF,TGCAGCGTTGATACTAGACTAGCGGGGATAAGCGAGCAGTACTTC
TRBJ1-2,.,.,TRBV25-1,CASRGTGNYGYTF,TGTGCCAGCAGGGGAACGGGGAACTATGGCTACACCTTC
TRBJ1-5,.,.,TRBV5-8,CASSLRSNQPQHF,TGTGCCAGCAGCTTGCGTAGCAATCAGCCCCAGCATTTT